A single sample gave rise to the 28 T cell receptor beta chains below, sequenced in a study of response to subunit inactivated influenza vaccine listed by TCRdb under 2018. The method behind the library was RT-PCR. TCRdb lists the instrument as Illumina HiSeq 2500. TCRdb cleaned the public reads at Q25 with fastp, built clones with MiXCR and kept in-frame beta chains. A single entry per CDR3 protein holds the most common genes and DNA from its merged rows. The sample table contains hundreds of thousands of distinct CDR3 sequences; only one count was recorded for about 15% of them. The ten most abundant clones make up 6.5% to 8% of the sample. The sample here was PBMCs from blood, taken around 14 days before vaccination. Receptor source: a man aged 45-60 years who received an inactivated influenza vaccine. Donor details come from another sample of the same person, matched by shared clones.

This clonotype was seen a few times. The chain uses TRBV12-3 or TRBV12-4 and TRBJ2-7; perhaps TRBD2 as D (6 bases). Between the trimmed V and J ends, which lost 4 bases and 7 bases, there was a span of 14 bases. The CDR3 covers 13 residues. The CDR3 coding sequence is TGTGCCAGCAGTTCCCTTAATGCGGGGGAGCAGTACTTC. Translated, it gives CASSSLNAGEQYF.

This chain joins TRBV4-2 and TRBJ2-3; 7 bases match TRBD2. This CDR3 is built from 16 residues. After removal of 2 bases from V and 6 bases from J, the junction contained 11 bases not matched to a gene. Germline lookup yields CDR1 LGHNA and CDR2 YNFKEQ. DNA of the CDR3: TGTGCCAGCAGCCAAAGACTTGGGGGGGAGCGGGATACGCAGTATTTT. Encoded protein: CASSQRLGGERDTQYF.

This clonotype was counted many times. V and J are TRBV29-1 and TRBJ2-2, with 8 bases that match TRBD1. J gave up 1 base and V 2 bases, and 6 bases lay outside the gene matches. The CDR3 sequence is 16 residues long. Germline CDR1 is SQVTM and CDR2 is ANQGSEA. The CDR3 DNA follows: TGCAGCGTTGAACTAAAAGGACAGGGGAACACCGGGGAGCTGTTTTTT. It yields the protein CSVELKGQGNTGELFF.

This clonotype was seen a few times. The CDR3: CASSLLGPTGNTIYF. Here the CDR3 DNA reads TGTGCCAGCAGTTTATTAGGCCCCACGGGAAACACCATATATTTT. The rearrangement uses TRBV12-3 or TRBV12-4 and TRBJ1-3; D gene ambiguous. The CDR3 runs 15 residues. Trimming cost V 2 bases and J 4 bases, with 12 bases left between them.

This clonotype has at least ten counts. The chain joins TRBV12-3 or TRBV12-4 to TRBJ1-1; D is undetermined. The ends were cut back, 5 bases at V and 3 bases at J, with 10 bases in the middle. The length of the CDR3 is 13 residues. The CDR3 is CASSGGSYTEAFF. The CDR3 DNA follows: TGTGCCAGCAGTGGCGGGTCTTACACTGAAGCTTTCTTT.

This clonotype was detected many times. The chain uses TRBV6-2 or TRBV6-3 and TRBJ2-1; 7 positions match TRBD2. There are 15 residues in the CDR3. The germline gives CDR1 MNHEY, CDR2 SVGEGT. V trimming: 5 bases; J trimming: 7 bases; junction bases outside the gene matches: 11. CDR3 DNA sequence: TGTGCCAGCAGTGCAACCTCTAGCGGAGGTAATGAGCAGTTCTTC. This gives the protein CASSATSSGGNEQFF.

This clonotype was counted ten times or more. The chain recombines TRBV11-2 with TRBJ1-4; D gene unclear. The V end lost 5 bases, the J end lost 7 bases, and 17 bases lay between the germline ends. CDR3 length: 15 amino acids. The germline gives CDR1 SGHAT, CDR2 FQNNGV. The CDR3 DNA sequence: TGTGCCAGCAGCCGTACAATGGCCGTGGGTGAAAAACTGTTTTTT. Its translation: CASSRTMAVGEKLFF.

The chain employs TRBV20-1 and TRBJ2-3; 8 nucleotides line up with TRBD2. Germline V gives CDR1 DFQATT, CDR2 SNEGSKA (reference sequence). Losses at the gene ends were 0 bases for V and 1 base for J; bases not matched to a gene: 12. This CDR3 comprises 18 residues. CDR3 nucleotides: TGCAGTGCTAGAGAGCGGGCGGGAGGTGATTGGCGCACAGATACGCAGTATTTT. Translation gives CSARERAGGDWRTDTQYF.

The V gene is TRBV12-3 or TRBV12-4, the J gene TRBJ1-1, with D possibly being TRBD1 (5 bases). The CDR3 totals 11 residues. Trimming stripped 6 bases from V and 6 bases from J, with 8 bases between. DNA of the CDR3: TGTGCCAGCAGGAAGGGACCTGAAGCTTTCTTT. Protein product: CASRKGPEAFF.

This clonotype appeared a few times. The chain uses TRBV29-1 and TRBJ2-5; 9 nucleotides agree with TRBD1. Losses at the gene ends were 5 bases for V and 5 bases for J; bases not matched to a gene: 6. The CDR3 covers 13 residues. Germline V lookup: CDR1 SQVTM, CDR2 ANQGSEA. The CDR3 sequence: CSVWTGVAETQYF. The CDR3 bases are TGCAGCGTTTGGACAGGGGTTGCGGAGACCCAGTACTTC.

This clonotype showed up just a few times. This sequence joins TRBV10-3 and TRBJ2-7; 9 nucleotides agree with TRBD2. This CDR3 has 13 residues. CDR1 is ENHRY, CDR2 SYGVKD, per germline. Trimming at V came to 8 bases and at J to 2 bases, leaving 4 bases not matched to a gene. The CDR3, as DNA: TGTGCCATCGGGGCTAGCGGGACCTACGAGCAGTACTTC. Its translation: CAIGASGTYEQYF.

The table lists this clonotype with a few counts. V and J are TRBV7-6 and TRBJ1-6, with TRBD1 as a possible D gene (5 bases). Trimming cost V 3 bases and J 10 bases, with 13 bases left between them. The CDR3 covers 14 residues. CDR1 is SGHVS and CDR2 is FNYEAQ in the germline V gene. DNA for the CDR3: TGTGCCAGCAGCTTCGAGGGGCGGGAATCACCCCTCCACTTT. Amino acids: CASSFEGRESPLHF.

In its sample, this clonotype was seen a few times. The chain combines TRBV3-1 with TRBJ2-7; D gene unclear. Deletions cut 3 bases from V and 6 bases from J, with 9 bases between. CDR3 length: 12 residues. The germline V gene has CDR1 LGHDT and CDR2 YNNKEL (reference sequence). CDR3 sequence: CASSQYSFEQYF. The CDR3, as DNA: TGTGCCAGCAGCCAGTACAGCTTCGAGCAGTACTTC.

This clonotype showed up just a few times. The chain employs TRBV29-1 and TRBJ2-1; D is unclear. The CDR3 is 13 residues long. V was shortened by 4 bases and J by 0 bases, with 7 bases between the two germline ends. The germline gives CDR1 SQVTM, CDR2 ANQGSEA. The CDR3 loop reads CSVVTSSYNEQFF. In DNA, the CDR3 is TGCAGCGTTGTTACAAGCTCCTACAATGAGCAGTTCTTC.

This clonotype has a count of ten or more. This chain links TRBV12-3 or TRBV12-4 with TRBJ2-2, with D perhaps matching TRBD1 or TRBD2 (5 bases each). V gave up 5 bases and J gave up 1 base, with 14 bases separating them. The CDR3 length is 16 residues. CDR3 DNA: TGTGCCAGCAGTACGCCGGGGCAGTTGAACACCGGGGAGCTGTTTTTT. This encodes CASSTPGQLNTGELFF.

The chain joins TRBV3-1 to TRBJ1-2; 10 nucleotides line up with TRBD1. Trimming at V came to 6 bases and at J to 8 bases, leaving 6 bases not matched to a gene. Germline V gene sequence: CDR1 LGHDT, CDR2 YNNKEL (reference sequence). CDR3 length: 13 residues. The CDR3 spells CASRGQGYRGYTF. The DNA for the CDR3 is TGTGCCAGCAGGGGACAGGGGTATCGGGGCTACACCTTC.

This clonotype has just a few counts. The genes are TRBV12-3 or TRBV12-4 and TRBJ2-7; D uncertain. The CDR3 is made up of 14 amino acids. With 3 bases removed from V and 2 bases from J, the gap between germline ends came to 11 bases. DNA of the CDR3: TGTGCCAGCAGTTTCCGGACGGCTCCCTACGAGCAGTACTTC. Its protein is CASSFRTAPYEQYF.

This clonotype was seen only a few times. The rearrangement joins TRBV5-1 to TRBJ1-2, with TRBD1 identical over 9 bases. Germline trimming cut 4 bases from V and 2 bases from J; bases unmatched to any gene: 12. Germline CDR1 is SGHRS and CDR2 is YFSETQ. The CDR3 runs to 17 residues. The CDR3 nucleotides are TGCGCCAGCAGCCCTACCCCGGACAGGGGAATAAACTATGGCTACACCTTC. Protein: CASSPTPDRGINYGYTF.

The CDR3 nucleotides are TGTGCCACCAGTGATCCCCCGCCGGTCGGGACCGGGGAGCTGTTTTTT. Translated: CATSDPPPVGTGELFF. This chain uses TRBV24-1 with TRBJ2-2; no definite D call. Germline CDR1 KGHDR, CDR2 SFDVKD. The V end was cut by 3 bases, the J end by 5 bases, with 15 bases between. There are 16 residues in the CDR3.

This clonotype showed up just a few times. The CDR3 is CASTGKPGNTIYF. Here the CDR3 DNA reads TGTGCCAGCACCGGGAAACCCGGAAACACCATATATTTT. The rearrangement joins TRBV28 to TRBJ1-3; D remains unclear. Germline loops: CDR1 MDHEN, CDR2 SYDVKM. The CDR3 length is 13 residues. The V and J ends lost 7 bases and 4 bases respectively, with 11 bases between them.

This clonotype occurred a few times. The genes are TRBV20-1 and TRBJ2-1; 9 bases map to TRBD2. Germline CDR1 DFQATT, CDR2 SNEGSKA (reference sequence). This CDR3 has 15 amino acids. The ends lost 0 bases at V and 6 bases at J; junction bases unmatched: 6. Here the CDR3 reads CSARDGVSGGNEQFF. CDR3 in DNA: TGCAGTGCTAGAGATGGGGTTAGCGGGGGCAATGAGCAGTTCTTC.

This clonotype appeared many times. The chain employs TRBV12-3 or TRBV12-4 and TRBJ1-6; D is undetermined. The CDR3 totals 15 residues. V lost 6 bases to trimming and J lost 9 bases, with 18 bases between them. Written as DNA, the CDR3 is TGTGCCAGCAGCCACCGCGGCAGGTCTACTTCACCCCTCCACTTT. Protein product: CASSHRGRSTSPLHF.

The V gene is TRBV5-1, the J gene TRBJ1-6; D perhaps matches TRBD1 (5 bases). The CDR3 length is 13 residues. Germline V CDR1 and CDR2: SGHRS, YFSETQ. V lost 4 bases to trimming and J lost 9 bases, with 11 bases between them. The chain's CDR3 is CASSGEGTSPLHF. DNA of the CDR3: TGCGCCAGCAGCGGAGAGGGGACTTCACCCCTCCACTTT.

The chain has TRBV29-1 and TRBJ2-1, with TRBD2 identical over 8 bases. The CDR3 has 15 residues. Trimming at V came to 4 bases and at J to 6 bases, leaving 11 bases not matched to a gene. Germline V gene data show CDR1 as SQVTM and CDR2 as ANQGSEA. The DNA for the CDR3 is TGCAGCGTTGTCCCGAGGGGACTAGGCTTCAATGAGCAGTTCTTC. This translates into CSVVPRGLGFNEQFF.

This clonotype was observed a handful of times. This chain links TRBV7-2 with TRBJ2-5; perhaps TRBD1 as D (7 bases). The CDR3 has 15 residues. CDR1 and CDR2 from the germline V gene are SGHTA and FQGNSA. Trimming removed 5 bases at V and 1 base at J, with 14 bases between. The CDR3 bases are TGTGCCAGCAGCCCGGGGGACAGTTTCCAAGAGACCCAGTACTTC. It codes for CASSPGDSFQETQYF.

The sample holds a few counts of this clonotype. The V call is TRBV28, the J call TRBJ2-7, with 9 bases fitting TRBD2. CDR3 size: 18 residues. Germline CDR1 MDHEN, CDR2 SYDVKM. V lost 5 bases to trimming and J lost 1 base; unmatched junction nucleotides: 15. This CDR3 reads CASSPSGGSGRPSYEQYF. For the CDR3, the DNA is TGTGCCAGCAGTCCTTCGGGGGGTAGCGGGAGACCTTCCTACGAGCAGTACTTC.

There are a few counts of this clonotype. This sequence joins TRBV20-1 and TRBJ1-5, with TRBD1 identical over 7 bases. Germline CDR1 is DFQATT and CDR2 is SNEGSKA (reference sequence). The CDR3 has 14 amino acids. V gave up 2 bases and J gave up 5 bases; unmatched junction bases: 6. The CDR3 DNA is TGCAGTGCTAGAACTAAGGGACAGCATCAGCCCCAGCATTTT. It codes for CSARTKGQHQPQHF.

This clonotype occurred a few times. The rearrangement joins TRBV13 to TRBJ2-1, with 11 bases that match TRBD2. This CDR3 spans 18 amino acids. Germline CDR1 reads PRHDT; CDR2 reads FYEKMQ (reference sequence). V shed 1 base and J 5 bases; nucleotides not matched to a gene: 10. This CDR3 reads CASSLVGGLAVGDNEQFF. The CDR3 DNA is TGTGCCAGCAGCTTAGTGGGGGGACTAGCGGTTGGTGACAATGAGCAGTTCTTC.